This T cell receptor (beta chain) stems from a study of cytomegalovirus exposure and HLA in healthy donors. Germline trimming cut 4 bases from V and 5 bases from J; bases unmatched to any gene: 10. CDR1 and CDR2 (germline): LGHNA, YNFKEQ. CDR3 size: 15 residues. Researchers ran the PCR with 60 Vbeta and 13 Jbeta primers. Profiling relied on immunoSEQ multiplex PCR, and the TCRdb table lists in-frame clones only, not all of them. The sample shows about 200,000 clones, roughly 85% of them seen only once. This chain joins TRBV4-2 and TRBJ1-1; 7 bases line up with TRBD1. Sequenced sample: PBMCs. The TCR was taken from a woman aged 18-29 years in good health and CMV-seronegative. The CDR3 reads CASSPGTADETEAFF. As DNA, the CDR3 is TGTGCCAGCAGCCCCGGGACAGCAGATGAAACTGAAGCTTTCTTT.